A single T cell receptor beta chain is shown here with its context. Its target is unknown. Looked up from germline, CDR1 is SQVTM and CDR2 is ANQGSEA. This CDR3 has 15 residues. The sample originates from a study of CXCR3-negative and CXCR3-positive naive CD8 T cells. Background on the study: The study obtained 140 million or so TRB reads, about 1.5 +/- 0.3 million per library.

Study results and limitations: TRBV-TRBJ usage matched between naive CXCR3-negative and CXCR3-positive cells but not between memory cells.

TRB cDNA libraries were made by UMI-labeled 5' RACE. Using the 5' RACE reads, TCRdb records one entry per CDR3 protein without DNA. Here the sample table reports tens of thousands of distinct CDR3 sequences. Sorts performed in triplicate captured roughly 320,000 cells each from every CD8+ T cell subset. The genes are TRBV29-1 and TRBJ2-3; there is no DNA to check the TCRdb D call of TRBD1. The TCR was taken from a human donor in good health. Some clones in this sample may be carry-over from other donors' samples. The sequencing sample was made of memory CD8+ T cells from blood. This CDR3 reads CSVEVTGGVEDTQYF.